The entry below describes one TCR beta chain. The antigen is unknown. These data belong to a study of T-cell memory formation after mild COVID-19. Study at large: TCR clusters showed largely donor specificity.

Per the germline V gene, CDR1 is LNHNV and CDR2 is YYDKDF (reference sequence). The V end lost 0 bases, the J end lost 3 bases, and 9 bases lay between the germline ends. CDR3 size: 14 residues. From the 5' RACE reads, TCRdb called clonotypes with MiXCR, one entry per CDR3 protein. The table includes hundreds of thousands of distinct CDR3 sequences, 20% to 25% detected once. Study-wide points: Clones that shrank (day 15 to 85) were balanced CD4/CD8, whereas later expanders leaned CD4+. Pre-infection memory carried some responding clones, suggesting that cross-reactive memory joined. Among contracting clones, CD4+ were mainly CM/EM and CD8+ enriched in EMRA.

Sequenced material: PBMCs or a T cell subset sorted from them (not recorded which). The chain combines TRBV15 with TRBJ2-7; D remains unclear. The receptor's source is an adult woman who had mild COVID-19 (a few samples of this study predate the infection). Cell type and time point are not known. The CDR3: CATSREQALYEQYF. Here the CDR3 DNA reads TGTGCCACCAGCAGAGAGCAGGCGCTCTACGAGCAGTACTTC.